The 20 T cell receptor beta chains below all came from one sample that was sequenced in a study of blood T cell repertoires in COVID-19. The assay was immunoSEQ multiplex PCR, and TCRdb's table has in-frame clones only and misses some. This table has 400,000 to 550,000 clones, around nine tenths appearing once. Input material: peripheral blood. These receptors originate from a woman in her thirties with acute or convalescent COVID-19.

This rearrangement joins TRBV19 to TRBJ2-7, with TRBD2 matching 10 bases. Germline V lookup: CDR1 LNHDA, CDR2 SQIVND (reference sequence). CDR3 length: 15 amino acids. Trimming removed 3 bases from V and 4 bases from J; junction bases left unmatched: 6. CDR3 nucleotides: TGTGCCAGTAGTATGTTTCTAGCGGGGGCTTACGAGCAGTACTTC. Its translation is CASSMFLAGAYEQYF.

In this sample, this clone turned up a few times. The chain recombines TRBV3-1 (or the pseudogene TRBV3-2) with TRBJ2-3; 9 nucleotides agree with TRBD2. This CDR3 is 18 amino acids long. V dropped 0 bases and J dropped 2; count of bases not matched to a gene: 9. Germline values: CDR1 LGHDT, CDR2 YNNKEL (reference sequence). CDR3 nucleotide sequence: TGTGCCAGCAGCCAAGATCTTCCCGCGGGGGGGGACACAGATACGCAGTATTTT. Protein product: CASSQDLPAGGDTDTQYF.

The chain couples TRBV19 to TRBJ2-5, with TRBD2 identical over 7 bases. The CDR3 has 14 amino acids. V lost 8 bases, J lost 1 base, and 7 bases stayed unmatched. CDR1 is LNHDA, CDR2 SQIVND, per germline (reference sequence). The CDR3 coding sequence is TGTGCCAGTTCGGGGGGTGGCCTCCAAGAGACCCAGTACTTC. Its translation: CASSGGGLQETQYF.

The chain is built from TRBV5-5 and TRBJ2-5; 11 nucleotides agree with TRBD1. This CDR3 has 16 residues. The ends lost 4 bases at V and 1 base at J; junction bases unmatched: 6. CDR1 is SGHKS, CDR2 YYEKEE, per germline (reference sequence). The chain's CDR3 is CASSKGGQGVQETQYF. The CDR3 nucleotides are TGTGCCAGCAGCAAGGGGGGACAGGGGGTCCAAGAGACCCAGTACTTC.

The chain combines TRBV11-3 with TRBJ2-1; D possibly corresponds to TRBD1 (6 bases). V was clipped by 8 bases and J by 5 bases, with 10 bases between them. Germline-derived CDR1 and CDR2 are SGHNT and YENEEA. CDR3 length equals 12 residues. Here the CDR3 reads CASAGQNNEQFF. The CDR3 bases are TGTGCCAGCGCCGGACAGAACAATGAGCAGTTCTTC. The full variable domain, its missing parts supplied by reference TRBV11-3 and TRBJ2-1, is EAGVVQSPRYKIIEKKQPVAFWCNPISGHNTLYWYLQNLGQGPELLIRYENEEAVDDSQLPKDRFSAERLKGVDSTLKIQPAELGDSAVYLCASAGQNNEQFFGPGTRLTVL.

The chain couples TRBV5-5 to TRBJ1-2, with 11 nucleotides matching TRBD1. CDR1 and CDR2 (germline): SGHKS, YYEKEE (reference sequence). CDR3 length: 14 amino acids. V was clipped by 3 bases and J by 5 bases; unmatched bases: 3. CDR3 in amino acids: CASSSGQGAYGYTF. DNA for the CDR3: TGTGCCAGCAGCTCAGGACAGGGGGCGTATGGCTACACCTTC. Drawing the rest from reference TRBV5-5 and TRBJ1-2, the complete variable domain is DAGVTQSPTHLIKTRGQQVTLRCSPISGHKSVSWYQQVLGQGPQFIFQYYEKEERGRGNFPDRFSARQFPNYSSELNVNALLLGDSALYLCASSSGQGAYGYTFGSGTRLTVV.

The chain uses TRBV2 and TRBJ2-1, with TRBD1 matching over 7 bases. After removal of 7 bases from V and 5 bases from J, the junction contained 5 bases not matched to a gene. The CDR3 length is 13 residues. CDR1 and CDR2 from the germline V gene are SNHLY and FYNNEI. The CDR3 DNA sequence: TGTGCCAGCAATCGGGACAGACACAATGAGCAGTTCTTC. It is translated as CASNRDRHNEQFF.

The chain couples TRBV6-1 to TRBJ1-6; TRBD1 aligns across 7 bases. The CDR3 spans 15 residues. Germline V gene lookup returns CDR1 MNHNS and CDR2 SASEGT. V lost 2 bases, J lost 7 bases, and 5 bases stayed unmatched. The CDR3 sequence is CASSEYRGLNSPLHF. CDR3 sequence (DNA): TGTGCCAGCAGTGAATATAGGGGGCTGAATTCACCCCTCCACTTT.

The chain combines TRBV2 with TRBJ1-3; 7 nucleotides line up with TRBD1. From germline, CDR1 is SNHLY and CDR2 FYNNEI. The CDR3 runs 15 residues. The V and J ends lost 4 bases and 7 bases, in that order; junction bases with no gene match: 10. The CDR3 loop is CASSVRTPRGNTIYF. The CDR3 bases are TGTGCCAGCAGTGTTCGGACTCCCAGGGGGAACACCATATATTTT.

V and J are TRBV14 and TRBJ2-3; D is undetermined. Germline CDR1 and CDR2: SGHDN and FVKESK. V gave up 3 bases and J gave up 5 bases, with 12 bases separating them. The CDR3 is made up of 14 amino acids. CDR3 amino acids: CASSHPATGDTQYF. The CDR3 DNA reads as TGTGCCAGCAGCCATCCTGCCACGGGAGATACGCAGTATTTT.

This chain connects TRBV5-1 to TRBJ2-3; D perhaps matches TRBD1 (5 bases). Germline V gives CDR1 SGHRS, CDR2 YFSETQ. The CDR3 runs 15 residues. V shed 0 bases and J shed 0 bases, with 8 bases lying between them. CDR3 loop: CASSLARTSTDTQYF. The CDR3 nucleotides are TGCGCCAGCAGCTTGGCTCGGACAAGCACAGATACGCAGTATTTT.

This rearrangement joins TRBV28 to TRBJ1-1, with D maybe TRBD1 (6 bases). Trimming pared 5 bases from V and 0 bases from J, leaving 19 bases between. The CDR3 sequence is 17 residues long. Germline CDR1 MDHEN, CDR2 SYDVKM. The CDR3 is CASSPNYGTRMNTEAFF. The CDR3 DNA is TGTGCCAGCAGTCCCAACTACGGGACACGCATGAACACTGAAGCTTTCTTT.

The rearrangement uses TRBV4-1 and TRBJ1-2, with TRBD1 matching over 8 bases. After removal of 2 bases from V and 0 bases from J, the junction contained 2 bases not matched to a gene. The CDR3 is made up of 15 amino acids. Germline assignment: CDR1 MGHRA and CDR2 YSYEKL. The DNA for the CDR3 is TGCGCCAGCAGCCAAAGGACAGGGCCTAACTATGGCTACACCTTC. This gives the protein CASSQRTGPNYGYTF.

The V and J genes are TRBV20-1 and TRBJ2-5, with unresolved D. Germline CDR1 DFQATT, CDR2 SNEGSKA (reference sequence). V lost 5 bases and J 5 bases, leaving 9 bases between the germline ends. The CDR3 loop spans 11 amino acids. CDR3 in DNA: TGCAGTGCTGCGCGCGAGGAGACCCAGTACTTC. This translates into CSAAREETQYF.

This clone turned up a few times. The CDR3 loop is CASSLQGERSDTQYF. CDR3 coding DNA: TGTGCCAGCAGCCTACAGGGTGAGCGGTCTGATACGCAGTATTTT. V usage is TRBV7-8 and J usage is TRBJ2-3, with D perhaps TRBD1 (6 bases). In germline, CDR1 is SGHVS, CDR2 FQNEAQ. The CDR3 contains 15 residues. V was cut by 5 bases and J by 6 bases, with 18 bases left in between.

The chain is built from TRBV7-9 and TRBJ2-1, with D possibly matching TRBD2 (6 bases). The ends were cut back, 5 bases at V and 8 bases at J, with 16 bases in the middle. The germline CDR1 and CDR2 sequences are SEHNR and FQNEAQ (reference sequence). This CDR3 contains 14 residues. In nucleotides, the CDR3 is TGTGCCAGCAGCGGGCTAGGAGGGTTTTATGAGCAGTTCTTC. This gives the protein CASSGLGGFYEQFF.

V gene TRBV11-2 combines with J gene TRBJ2-2; 8 bases agree with TRBD2. V lost 3 bases and J lost 2; bases outside the gene matches: 5. In germline, CDR1 is SGHAT, CDR2 FQNNGV. This CDR3 spans 16 amino acids. CDR3 coding DNA: TGTGCCAGCAGCTTCCAGCGGGGGCCTAACACCGGGGAGCTGTTTTTT. It codes for CASSFQRGPNTGELFF. Full variable domain (outside the CDR3, taken from reference TRBV11-2 and TRBJ2-2): EAGVAQSPRYKIIEKRQSVAFWCNPISGHATLYWYQQILGQGPKLLIQFQNNGVVDDSQLPKDRFSAERLKGVDSTLKIQPAKLEDSAVYLCASSFQRGPNTGELFFGEGSRLTVL.

This chain links TRBV2 with TRBJ1-2; possible D gene TRBD1, 5 bases. Trimming removed 0 bases from V and 0 bases from J, with 11 bases in between. The germline CDR1 and CDR2 sequences are SNHLY and FYNNEI. This CDR3 region has 16 residues. The CDR3 here is CASSEASAGSNYGYTF. DNA for the CDR3: TGTGCCAGCAGTGAAGCTTCTGCAGGGTCTAACTATGGCTACACCTTC.

The rearrangement uses TRBV5-1 and TRBJ2-4, with 9 bases matching TRBD1. Germline CDR1 is SGHRS and CDR2 is YFSETQ. V lost 4 bases and J lost 3; bases outside the gene matches: 11. The CDR3 totals 17 residues. CDR3 residues: CASSPRGQGSVKNIQYF. The CDR3 DNA follows: TGCGCCAGCAGCCCTAGAGGACAGGGGAGTGTCAAAAACATTCAGTACTTC.

Only one count was recorded for this clone. The chain is built from TRBV5-1 and TRBJ2-7; 7 bases are shared with TRBD2. The V segment lost 6 bases and the J segment 2 bases; nucleotides outside the gene matches: 11. This CDR3 has 15 residues. The germline V gene has CDR1 SGHRS and CDR2 YFSETQ. CDR3 coding DNA: TGCGCCAGCAAAGTCATAGCGGGCAATACCTACGAGCAGTACTTC. The encoded protein is CASKVIAGNTYEQYF.